This T cell receptor (beta chain) was retrieved from a study of Graves' ophthalmopathy and Graves' hyperthyroidism. Looked up from germline, CDR1 is MGHDK and CDR2 is SYGVNS. V dropped 0 bases and J dropped 7 bases, with 10 bases sitting between them. The CDR3 runs to 15 residues. Clinicians diagnosed using symptoms, serum thyroxine, TRAb, thyroid ultrasound and orbital computed tomography. CDR3 regions of TCR beta were amplified from RNA transcripts. HTBI primers were used in a first-round RT-PCR, which preceded a second-round multiplex PCR. TCRdb passed the multiplex PCR reads through MiXCR, listing each CDR3 protein once. The data hold about 700,000 distinct CDR3 sequences, with about 38% observed a single time.

The rearrangement joins TRBV25-1 to TRBJ1-6; no clear D gene. The clonotype comes from an adult man with Graves' ophthalmopathy. The specimen sequenced was peripheral blood. This CDR3 reads CASSEYKGDNSPLHF. The CDR3 DNA follows: TGTGCCAGCAGTGAATATAAGGGAGACAATTCACCCCTCCACTTT.